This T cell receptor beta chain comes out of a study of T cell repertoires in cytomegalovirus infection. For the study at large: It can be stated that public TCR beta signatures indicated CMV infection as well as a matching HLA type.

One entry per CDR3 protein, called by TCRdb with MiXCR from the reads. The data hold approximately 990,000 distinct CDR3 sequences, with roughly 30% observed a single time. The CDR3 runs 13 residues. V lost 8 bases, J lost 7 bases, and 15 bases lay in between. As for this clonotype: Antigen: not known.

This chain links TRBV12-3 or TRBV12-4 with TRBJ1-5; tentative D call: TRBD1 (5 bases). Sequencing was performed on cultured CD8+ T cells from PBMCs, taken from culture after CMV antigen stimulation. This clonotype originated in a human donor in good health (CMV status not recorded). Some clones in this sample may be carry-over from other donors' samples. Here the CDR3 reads CASQERGGQPQHF. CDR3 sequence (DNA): TGTGCCAGCCAGGAGAGGGGAGGACAGCCCCAGCATTTT.